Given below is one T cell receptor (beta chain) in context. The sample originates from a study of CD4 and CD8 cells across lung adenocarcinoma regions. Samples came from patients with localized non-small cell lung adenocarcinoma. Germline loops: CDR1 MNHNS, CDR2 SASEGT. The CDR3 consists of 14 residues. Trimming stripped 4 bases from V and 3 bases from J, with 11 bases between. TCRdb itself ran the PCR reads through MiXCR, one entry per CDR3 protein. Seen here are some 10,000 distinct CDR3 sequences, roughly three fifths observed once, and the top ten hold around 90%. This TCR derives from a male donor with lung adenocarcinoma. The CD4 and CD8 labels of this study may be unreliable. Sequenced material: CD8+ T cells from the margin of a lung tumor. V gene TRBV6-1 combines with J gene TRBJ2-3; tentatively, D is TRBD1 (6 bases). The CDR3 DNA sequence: TGTGCCAGCAGTGCGGGGCAGGGGACAGATACGCAGTATTTT. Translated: CASSAGQGTDTQYF.